What follows is one TCR beta chain and its context. TCRdb's table, derived via immunoSEQ multiplex PCR, lists solely in-frame clones and lacks some. The sample lists 200,000 to 250,000 clones, approximately 84% occurring once. This sample was included in a study of blood T cell repertoires in COVID-19. For the study at large: Samples came from the United States, Italy and Spain, spanning acute and convalescent COVID-19.

The sequencing sample was made of peripheral blood. The clonotype originates from a woman aged 25-40 years who had recovered from COVID-19.

This chain's CDR3 is CAWSGPLGAQHF. The CDR3 DNA follows: TGTGCCTGGAGTGGGCCTCTTGGAGCCCAGCATTTT. The rearrangement links TRBV30 to TRBJ1-5; D unresolved. Germline CDR1 and CDR2: GTSNPN and SVGIG (reference sequence). The CDR3 runs 12 residues. Trimming cost V 1 base and J 11 bases, with 12 bases left between them.